This T cell receptor (beta chain) came from a study of blood T cell repertoires in COVID-19. Data came from immunoSEQ multiplex PCR; TCRdb stores just in-frame clones and leaves some out. The sample holds about 400,000 clones, more than 75% seen once. CDR3 length: 16 amino acids. Trimming at V came to 4 bases and at J to 5 bases, leaving 6 bases not matched to a gene. The germline V gene encodes CDR1 SGHAT and CDR2 FQNNGV. V and J are TRBV11-2 and TRBJ2-1; TRBD2 agrees at 12 bases. The receptor comes from a woman in her forties or fifties who had recovered from COVID-19. The material sequenced was PBMCs or T cells enriched from blood (not recorded which). The CDR3 DNA follows: TGTGCCAGCAGCTCCCGACTAGCGGGGGCTCACAATGAGCAGTTCTTC. Residues: CASSSRLAGAHNEQFF.